This is a list of T cell receptor beta chains from one sample in a study of cytomegalovirus exposure and HLA in healthy donors. Sequencing was performed with immunoSEQ multiplex PCR; in TCRdb, only in-frame clones are kept and a portion is missing. This sample has about 160,000 clones; around 80% occur once, and the top ten carry over 1.2%. The material sequenced was PBMCs. All receptors derive from a man aged 18 to 30 in good health and CMV-seronegative. Each CDR3 is given with its conserved first and last residue. D genes are given only for firm matches. The listing skips clone size in some rows; elsewhere it reads once, few, many or a size class.

j_call | v_call | d_call | clone_size | cdr3_nt | cdr3_aa
TRBJ2-7 | TRBV28 | . | . | TGTGCCAGCAGAGGAATTGTGGGGGGTTCACCCTACGAGCAGTACTTC | CASRGIVGGSPYEQYF
TRBJ2-7 | TRBV7-2 | TRBD1 | . | TGTGCCAGCAGCTCCCGACAGGGGGCTTACGAGCAGTACTTC | CASSSRQGAYEQYF
TRBJ1-3 | TRBV25-1 | . | few | TGTGCCAGCAGTGCACAGGGCTCTGGAAACACCATATATTTT | CASSAQGSGNTIYF
TRBJ1-2 | TRBV4-1 | . | once | TGCGCCAGCAGCCTCCTTGGCGGCAAGGTAGGCTACACCTTC | CASSLLGGKVGYTF
TRBJ2-7 | TRBV9 | TRBD2 | once | TGTGCCAGCAGCGTCGGGGGGAGCCCCTACGAGCAGTACTTC | CASSVGGSPYEQYF
TRBJ1-2 | TRBV10-3 | . | . | TGTGCCATCAGAGAAGGGGTAACCACTAACTATGGCTACACCTTC | CAIREGVTTNYGYTF
TRBJ2-7 | TRBV4-1 | TRBD1 | few | TGCGCCAGCAGCCAAGAGGGACAGGGGGAATACGAGCAGTACTTC | CASSQEGQGEYEQYF
TRBJ2-1 | TRBV27 | TRBD1 | few | TGTGCCAGCGGAAGCCTGGACAGGGGAAGCTCCTACAATGAGCAGTTCTTC | CASGSLDRGSSYNEQFF
TRBJ2-5 | TRBV18 | TRBD2 | . | TGTGCCAGCTCACCCGGACTAGCGGGAGCCCCGGGGGGAGAGACCCAGTACTTC | CASSPGLAGAPGGETQYF
TRBJ2-6 | TRBV19 | . | . | TGTGCCAGTAGTGGGCTGGGTAGAGTTCGTTCTGGGGCCAACGTCCTGACTTTC | CASSGLGRVRSGANVLTF
TRBJ2-7 | TRBV5-1 | TRBD1 | . | TGCGCCAGCAGCGCGGACCGGACAGGGGGTGGTTACGAGCAGTACTTC | CASSADRTGGGYEQYF
TRBJ2-1 | TRBV4-1 | TRBD2 | few | TGCGCCAGCAGCCAAGTAATCCCTAGCGGGAGTGAGCAGTTCTTC | CASSQVIPSGSEQFF
TRBJ2-7 | TRBV27 | TRBD2 | . | TGTGCCAGCAGGCCCACTAGCGGGAGTGGGTACGAGCAGTACTTC | CASRPTSGSGYEQYF
TRBJ2-3 | TRBV28 | TRBD2 | . | TGTGCCAGCAGTTTGGGGACTAGCGGGAGGAGCACAGATACGCAGTATTTT | CASSLGTSGRSTDTQYF
TRBJ2-7 | TRBV30 | . | . | TGTGCCTGGAGTCTAAGGGGGTACGAGCAGTACTTC | CAWSLRGYEQYF
TRBJ2-1 | TRBV5-4 | TRBD2 | . | TGTGCCAGCAGACCCGGACTAGCCCCCTACAATGAGCAGTTCTTC | CASRPGLAPYNEQFF
TRBJ2-6 | TRBV13 | . | few | TGTGCCAGCAGCGTACAGGGCTCGAGCTCTGGGGCCAACGTCCTGACTTTC | CASSVQGSSSGANVLTF
TRBJ1-2 | TRBV11-2 | . | . | TGTGCCAGCAGCTCAACAGGATATGGCTACACCTTC | CASSSTGYGYTF
TRBJ1-3 | TRBV2 | . | . | TGTGCCAGCACCCCTGGAGGGGCTGGAAACACCATATATTTT | CASTPGGAGNTIYF
TRBJ2-7 | TRBV4-1 | TRBD2 | once | TGCGCCAGCAGCCAACCTAGCGGGATCTCTAGCGAGCAGTACTTC | CASSQPSGISSEQYF
TRBJ2-6 | TRBV4-3 | TRBD1 | . | TGCGCCAGCAGCCAGCTTACAGGGGCCTTAAGCTCTGGGGCCAACGTCCTGACTTTC | CASSQLTGALSSGANVLTF
TRBJ2-2 | TRBV9 | TRBD2 | . | TGTGCCAGCAGCCCCCGGGGGGCGAACACCGGGGAGCTGTTTTTT | CASSPRGANTGELFF
TRBJ2-7 | TRBV12-5 | TRBD1 | . | TGTGCTAGTGACATGACAGGGGGCTACGAGCAGTACTTC | CASDMTGGYEQYF
TRBJ1-5 | TRBV4-1 | . | once | TGCGCCAGCAGCCAAGGTCAAGGGGTCAATCAGCCCCAGCATTTT | CASSQGQGVNQPQHF
TRBJ2-2 | TRBV21-1 | . | once | TGTGCCAGCAGCAGGAGGGCGACGCCCCGGTCCGGGGAGCTGTTTTTT | CASSRRATPRSGELFF
TRBJ2-7 | TRBV6-5 | . | . | TGTGCCAGCAGTTCAGCCCTAGCCCCCTACGAGCAGTACTTC | CASSSALAPYEQYF
TRBJ1-4 | TRBV7-9 | TRBD1 | . | TGTGCCAGCAGCCCAGGACAGGGAAATGAAAAACTGTTTTTT | CASSPGQGNEKLFF
TRBJ2-5 | TRBV7-2 | TRBD2 | few | TGTGCCAGCAGCCCCGCCGCGACTAGCGTGGGGGAGACCCAGTACTTC | CASSPAATSVGETQYF
TRBJ1-5 | TRBV6-5 | . | . | TGTGCCAGCAGTTACGACAGGACTCAGCCCCAGCATTTT | CASSYDRTQPQHF
TRBJ2-7 | TRBV4-1 | . | . | TGCGCCAGCAGCTTGGGTCTAGGTAGTAAAGAGCAGTACTTC | CASSLGLGSKEQYF
TRBJ2-1 | TRBV6-4 | . | . | TGTGCCAGCAGTGACTCCTGGGCGGGCTCCTACAATGAGCAGTTCTTC | CASSDSWAGSYNEQFF
TRBJ2-3 | TRBV9 | TRBD2 | . | TGTGCCAGCAGCGCCCTCACTAGCGGAGAGAGAGATACGCAGTATTTT | CASSALTSGERDTQYF
TRBJ1-3 | TRBV25-1 | . | . | TGTGCCAGCAGTGAAGCGCGGGGACGGCGGAACACCATATATTTT | CASSEARGRRNTIYF
TRBJ2-1 | TRBV28 | TRBD1 | . | TGTGCCAGCTCTGGGACAGCCGTAAGGAATGAGCAGTTCTTC | CASSGTAVRNEQFF
TRBJ2-5 | TRBV5-1 | TRBD2 | . | TGCGCCAGCAGCTTGGGGGCTAGCGGGACCCAAGAGACCCAGTACTTC | CASSLGASGTQETQYF
TRBJ1-5 | TRBV6-1 | . | . | TGTGCCAGCAGTGGCCAGGGCTACAATCAGCCCCAGCATTTT | CASSGQGYNQPQHF
TRBJ1-2 | TRBV6-5 | TRBD1 | . | TGTGCCAGCAGTGGTAGGACAGGAAAATATGGCTACACCTTC | CASSGRTGKYGYTF
TRBJ1-5 | TRBV5-1 | . | . | TGCGCCAGCAGCTTGGTGGGGGGGGGAAGGCCCCAGCATTTT | CASSLVGGGRPQHF
TRBJ2-7 | TRBV10-1 | TRBD2 | . | TGCGCCAGCAGCGGGACTAGCGGTTCCTACGAGCAGTACTTC | CASSGTSGSYEQYF
TRBJ2-1 | TRBV29-1 | . | . | TGCAGCGTTGAAGACCGGACAAGGAGGGAACCCTACAATGAGCAGTTCTTC | CSVEDRTRREPYNEQFF
TRBJ2-7 | TRBV5-4 | . | . | TGTGCCAGCAGCTCGGGAGGTGGAGGGGGGGCGACCGTCTACGAGCAGTACTTC | CASSSGGGGGATVYEQYF
TRBJ2-5 | TRBV5-1 | TRBD2 | . | TGCGCCAGCAGCCCCGACGGGCTAGCGGGGGGGGGCCAGTACTTC | CASSPDGLAGGGQYF
TRBJ1-4 | TRBV4-3 | . | . | TGCGCCAGCAGCCAAGCCCCGGAGGGCCATGAAAAACTGTTTTTT | CASSQAPEGHEKLFF
TRBJ1-2 | TRBV16 | . | . | TGTGCCAGCCTAAGAGGCAGGGCTAACTATGGCTACACCTTC | CASLRGRANYGYTF
TRBJ2-7 | TRBV10-3 | TRBD2 | . | TGTGCCATCAGTGAACGGGAGGGGGGAGAGCAGTACTTC | CAISEREGGEQYF
TRBJ1-1 | TRBV18 | . | . | TGTGCCAGCTCACCGCAGGGGAAGGCGGGAGACACTGAAGCTTTCTTT | CASSPQGKAGDTEAFF
TRBJ2-7 | TRBV10-3 | TRBD2 | few | TGTGCCATCGGGCGGGAGGGTGGGGAGCAGTACTTC | CAIGREGGEQYF